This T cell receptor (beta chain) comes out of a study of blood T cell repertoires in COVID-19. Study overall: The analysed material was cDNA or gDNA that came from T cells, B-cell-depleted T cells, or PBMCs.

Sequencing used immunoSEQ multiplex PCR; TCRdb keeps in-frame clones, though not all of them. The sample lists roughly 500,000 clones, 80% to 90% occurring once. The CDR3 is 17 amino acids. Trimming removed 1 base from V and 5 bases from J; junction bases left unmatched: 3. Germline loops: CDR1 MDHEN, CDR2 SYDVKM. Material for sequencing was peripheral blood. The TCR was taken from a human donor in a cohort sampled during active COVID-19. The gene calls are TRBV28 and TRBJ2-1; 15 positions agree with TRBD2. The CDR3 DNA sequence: TGTGCCAGCAGTTTATCAGGACTAGCGGGAGGGAACAATGAGCAGTTCTTC. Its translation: CASSLSGLAGGNNEQFF. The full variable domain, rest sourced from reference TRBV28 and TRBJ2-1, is DVKVTQSSRYLVKRTGEKVFLECVQDMDHENMFWYRQDPGLGLRLIYFSYDVKMKEKGDIPEGYSVSREKKERFSLILESASTNQTSMYLCASSLSGLAGGNNEQFFGPGTRLTVL.